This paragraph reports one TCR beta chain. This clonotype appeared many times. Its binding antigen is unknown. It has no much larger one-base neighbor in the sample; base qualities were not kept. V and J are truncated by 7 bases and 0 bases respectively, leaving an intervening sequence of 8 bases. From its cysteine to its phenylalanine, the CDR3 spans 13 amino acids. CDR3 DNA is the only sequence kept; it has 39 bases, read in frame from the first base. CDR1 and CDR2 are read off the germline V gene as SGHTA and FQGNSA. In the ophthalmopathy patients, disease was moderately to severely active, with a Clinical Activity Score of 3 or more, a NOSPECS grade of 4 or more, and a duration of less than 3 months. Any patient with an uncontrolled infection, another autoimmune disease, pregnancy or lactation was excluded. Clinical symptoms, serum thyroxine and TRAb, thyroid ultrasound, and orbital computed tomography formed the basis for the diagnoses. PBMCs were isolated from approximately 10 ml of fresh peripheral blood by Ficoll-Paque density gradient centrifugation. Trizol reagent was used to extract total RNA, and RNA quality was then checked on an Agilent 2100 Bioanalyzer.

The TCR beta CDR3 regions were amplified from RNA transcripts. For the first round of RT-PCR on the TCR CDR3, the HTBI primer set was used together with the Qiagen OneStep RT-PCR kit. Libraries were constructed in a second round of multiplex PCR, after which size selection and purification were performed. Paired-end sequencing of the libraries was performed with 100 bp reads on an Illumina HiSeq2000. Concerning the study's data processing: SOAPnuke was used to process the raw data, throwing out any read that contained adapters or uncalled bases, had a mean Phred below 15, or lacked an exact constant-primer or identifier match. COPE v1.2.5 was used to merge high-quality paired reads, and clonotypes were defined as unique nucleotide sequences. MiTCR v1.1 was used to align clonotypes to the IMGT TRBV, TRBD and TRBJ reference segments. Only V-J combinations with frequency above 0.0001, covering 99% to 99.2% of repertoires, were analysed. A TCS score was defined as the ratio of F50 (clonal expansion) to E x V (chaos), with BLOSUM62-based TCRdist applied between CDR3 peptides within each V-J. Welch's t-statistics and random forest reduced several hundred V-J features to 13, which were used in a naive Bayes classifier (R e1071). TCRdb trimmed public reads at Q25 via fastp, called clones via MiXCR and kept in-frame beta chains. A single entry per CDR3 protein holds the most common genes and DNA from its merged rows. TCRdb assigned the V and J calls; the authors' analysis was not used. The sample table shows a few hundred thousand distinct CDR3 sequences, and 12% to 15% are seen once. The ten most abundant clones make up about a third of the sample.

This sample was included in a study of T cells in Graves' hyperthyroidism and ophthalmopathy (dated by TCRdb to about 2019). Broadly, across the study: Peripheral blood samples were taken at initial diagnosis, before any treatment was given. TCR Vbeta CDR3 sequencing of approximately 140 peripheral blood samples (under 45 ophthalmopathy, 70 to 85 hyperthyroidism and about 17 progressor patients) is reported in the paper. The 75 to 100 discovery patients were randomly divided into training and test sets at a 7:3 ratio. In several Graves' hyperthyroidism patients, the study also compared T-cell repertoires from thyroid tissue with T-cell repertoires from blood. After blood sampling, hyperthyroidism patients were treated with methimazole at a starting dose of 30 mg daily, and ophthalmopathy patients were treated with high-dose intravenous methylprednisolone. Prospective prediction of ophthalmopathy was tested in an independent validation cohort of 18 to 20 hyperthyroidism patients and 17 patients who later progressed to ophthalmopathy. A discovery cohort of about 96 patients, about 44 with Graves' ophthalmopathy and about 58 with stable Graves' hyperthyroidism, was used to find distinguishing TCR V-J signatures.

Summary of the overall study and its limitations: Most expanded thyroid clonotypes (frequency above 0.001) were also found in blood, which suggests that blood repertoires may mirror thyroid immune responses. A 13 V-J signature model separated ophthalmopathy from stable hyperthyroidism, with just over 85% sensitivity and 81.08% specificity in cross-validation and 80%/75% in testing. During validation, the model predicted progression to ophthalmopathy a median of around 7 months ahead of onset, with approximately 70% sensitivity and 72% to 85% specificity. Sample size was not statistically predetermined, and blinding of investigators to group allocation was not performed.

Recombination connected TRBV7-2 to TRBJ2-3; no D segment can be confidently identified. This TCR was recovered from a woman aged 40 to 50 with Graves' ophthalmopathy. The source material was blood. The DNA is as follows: TGTGCCAGCACCACATCAAGCACAGATACGCAGTATTTT. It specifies CASTTSSTDTQYF.